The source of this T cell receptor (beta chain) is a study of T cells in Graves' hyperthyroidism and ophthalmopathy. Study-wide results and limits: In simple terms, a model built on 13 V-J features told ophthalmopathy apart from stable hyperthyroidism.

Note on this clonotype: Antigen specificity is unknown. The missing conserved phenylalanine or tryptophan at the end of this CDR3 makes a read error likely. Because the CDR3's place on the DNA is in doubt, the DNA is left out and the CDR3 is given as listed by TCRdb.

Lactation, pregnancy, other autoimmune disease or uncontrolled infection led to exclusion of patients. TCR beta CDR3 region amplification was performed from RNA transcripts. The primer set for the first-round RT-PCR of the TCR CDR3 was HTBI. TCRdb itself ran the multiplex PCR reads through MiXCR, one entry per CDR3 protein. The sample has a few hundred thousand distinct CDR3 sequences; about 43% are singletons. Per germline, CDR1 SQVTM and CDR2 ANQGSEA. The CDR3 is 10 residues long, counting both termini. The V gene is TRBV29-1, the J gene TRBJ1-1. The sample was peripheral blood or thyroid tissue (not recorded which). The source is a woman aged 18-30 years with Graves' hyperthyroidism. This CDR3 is CSVDSGKANY.